This TCR beta chain was observed in a study of spatial heterogeneity in lung cancer. This clonotype was found many times. Antigen specificity is unknown. The germline V and J ends were trimmed by 1 base and 10 bases, with 7 bases remaining between them. In germline, CDR1 is LGHDT, CDR2 YNNKEL (reference sequence). The CDR3 consists of 11 residues. The library protocol tagged each TCR cDNA with a unique molecular identifier. TCRdb called the 5' RACE reads again in MiXCR, with one record for every CDR3 protein. The data hold 13,000 to 15,000 distinct CDR3 sequences, with approximately 4.5% observed a single time. The time point denotes: sample taken at primary tumor resection. No cells were sorted before sequencing. The whole RNA sequenced was extracted from tumor, nontumor lung or frozen PBMC. Study-wide results and caveats: Tracking of tumor mutation counts was seen in expanded intratumoral alpha and beta TCR counts. For tumor T cells, estimated coverage reached only 6% to 7% (alpha) and about 12% (beta).

The V and J genes are TRBV3-1 and TRBJ2-5; no reliable D call. The sample was lung tumor tissue, taken at surgery. This clonotype originated in a female donor with early-stage non-small cell lung cancer. DNA of the CDR3: TGTGCCAGCAGCCAAGCCCCAGTCCAGTACTTC. This sequence encodes CASSQAPVQYF.